This T cell receptor beta chain was identified during a study of CD8+ T cells in alopecia areata. Background on the study: Patients received oral tofacitinib, 5 to 10 mg twice daily, for moderate-to-severe alopecia areata. Study findings and constraints: Significant decreases in scalp clonality and expanded CD8+ clones followed tofacitinib treatment. Tofacitinib did not eliminate many expanded lesional clones from scalp or blood.

The V gene lost 2 bases and the J gene lost 4 bases, with 9 bases spanning the gap. CDR3 length equals 14 residues. Germline CDR1 reads SEHNR; CDR2 reads FQNEAQ (reference sequence). The treatment is: oral pan-JAK inhibitor, 5-10 mg twice daily. Concerning this clone itself: Its antigen remains unidentified.

Sequencing relied on a cDNA template that was reverse transcribed from extracted RNA. Using immunoSEQ multiplex PCR, the repertoire was profiled, and TCRdb retains in-frame clones only, with some absent. The sample holds 110,000 to 150,000 clones, roughly 50% seen once. J is TRBJ1-5 and V is TRBV7-9; D uncertain. The material sequenced was CD8+ T cells sorted from blood, taken at week 4, from a patient treated with tofacitinib. This TCR derives from a human donor with alopecia areata. CDR3 amino acids: CASSLPGRNQPQHF. CDR3 in DNA: TGTGCCAGCAGCTTACCCGGACGGAATCAGCCCCAGCATTTT.